Following are 15 T cell receptor beta chains from one sample sequenced in a study of graft-versus-host responses after intestinal transplantation (dated by TCRdb to about 2021). Library method: the immunoSEQ multiplex PCR assay. TCRdb's version of the immuneACCESS table is confined to in-frame rearrangements and falls short of the full clone set. An unresolved V gene accounts for under half of the shortfall where checked; the remainder is of unknown origin. This sample holds more than 80,000 clones; 88% were observed only once. Together, the top ten hold approximately 0.28% of the sample. These receptors have no identified antigens. Explained via the paper, the time point label denotes: cells obtained before transplantation from donor or recipient. This specimen consisted of unstimulated CD4+ T cells sorted from spleen or lymph node cells, obtained before transplant. These receptors were obtained from a human donor who was the organ donor for an intestinal transplant.

The genes are TRBV11-1 and TRBJ2-4; 9 bases agree with TRBD1. The germline V gene has CDR1 SGHAT and CDR2 FQDESV (reference sequence). This CDR3 spans 15 amino acids. With V trimmed by 5 bases and J by 8 bases, 10 bases remained unmatched. CDR3 nucleotides: TGTGCCAGCAGCGAAATACAGGGGGCGCGGGACATTCAGTACTTC. It codes for CASSEIQGARDIQYF. Looking up the rest from reference TRBV11-1 and TRBJ2-4 gives the full variable domain: EAEVAQSPRYKITEKSQAVAFWCDPISGHATLYWYRQILGQGPELLVQFQDESVVDDSQLPKDRFSAERLKGVDSTLKIQPAELGDSAMYLCASSEIQGARDIQYFGAGTRLSVL.

The rearrangement joins TRBV28 to TRBJ2-5, with D maybe TRBD2 (6 bases). V lost 7 bases and J 5 bases, leaving 20 bases between the germline ends. The CDR3 runs 15 residues. Germline CDR1 reads MDHEN; CDR2 reads SYDVKM. CDR3 sequence (DNA): TGTGCCAGCATGCCGCGGATTCAACGGGGGGAGACCCAGTACTTC. It translates to CASMPRIQRGETQYF.

V and J are TRBV28 and TRBJ2-7, with D possibly being TRBD2 (5 bases). The CDR3 is 15 residues long. Germline lookup yields CDR1 MDHEN and CDR2 SYDVKM. Trimming removed 7 bases at V and 3 bases at J, with 19 bases between. CDR3 in amino acids: CASTRLPGGRYEQYF. The CDR3 coding sequence is TGTGCCAGCACCCGACTACCAGGCGGACGCTACGAGCAGTACTTC.

This sequence joins TRBV27 and TRBJ2-7; tentative D call: TRBD1 (6 bases). CDR3 length: 15 amino acids. V dropped 5 bases and J dropped 0 bases, with 14 bases sitting between them. The germline V gene encodes CDR1 MNHEY and CDR2 SMNVEV (reference sequence). The CDR3 DNA is TGTGCCAGCAGTACTACAGGGACGAGCTCCTACGAGCAGTACTTC. This gives the protein CASSTTGTSSYEQYF.

V gene TRBV11-2 combines with J gene TRBJ2-4; no clear D gene. The CDR3 consists of 12 residues. Deletions cut 1 base from V and 7 bases from J, with 5 bases between. Germline V gene lookup returns CDR1 SGHAT and CDR2 FQNNGV. For the CDR3, the DNA is TGTGCCAGCAGCTTAGGAGGTAACATTCAGTACTTC. This codes for CASSLGGNIQYF.

The chain carries TRBV5-1 and TRBJ2-5; D call uncertain. The length of the CDR3 is 13 residues. CDR1 is SGHRS, CDR2 YFSETQ, per germline. Trimming cost V 0 bases and J 3 bases, with 6 bases left between them. CDR3 sequence: CASSLAREETQYF. As DNA, the CDR3 is TGCGCCAGCAGCTTGGCCCGGGAAGAGACCCAGTACTTC.

This chain uses TRBV19 with TRBJ1-2, with TRBD1 as a possible D gene (5 bases). The CDR3 is 13 amino acids. V was trimmed by 6 bases and J by 4 bases, leaving 12 bases between them. Per germline, CDR1 LNHDA and CDR2 SQIVND (reference sequence). The CDR3 protein is CASSETAAYGYTF. The CDR3 DNA is TGTGCCAGTAGCGAGACAGCAGCCTATGGCTACACCTTC.

V is TRBV9 and J is TRBJ1-1; D is unclear. CDR3 length: 15 residues. V shed 2 bases and J shed 0 bases, with 11 bases lying between them. Looked up from germline, CDR1 is SGDLS and CDR2 is YYNGEE. DNA for the CDR3: TGTGCCAGCAGCGTGGATGGGCACCTGAACACTGAAGCTTTCTTT. It yields the protein CASSVDGHLNTEAFF.

The chain employs TRBV27 and TRBJ2-3; 9 bases fit TRBD2. Germline V CDR1 and CDR2: MNHEY, SMNVEV (reference sequence). The junction had 8 bases not matched to a gene; V was cut back by 8 bases and J by 5 bases. This CDR3 spans 14 amino acids. CDR3 in amino acids: CASAASGKRDTQYF. The CDR3 DNA reads as TGTGCCAGCGCGGCTAGCGGGAAAAGAGATACGCAGTATTTT.

The chain has TRBV15 and TRBJ2-7; 13 nucleotides match TRBD2. Germline CDR1 LNHNV, CDR2 YYDKDF (reference sequence). The CDR3 loop spans 16 amino acids. After removal of 1 base from V and 8 bases from J, the junction contained 8 bases not matched to a gene. As DNA, the CDR3 is TGTGCCACCAGCAGAGCTTATGCAGGGACTAGCGGGAAGCAGTACTTC. Amino acid sequence: CATSRAYAGTSGKQYF.

The chain recombines TRBV6-5 with TRBJ2-7; TRBD1 is a possible D gene (5 bases). The CDR3 sequence is 13 residues long. CDR1 and CDR2 (germline): MNHEY, SVGAGI. Deletions cut 0 bases from V and 6 bases from J, with 9 bases between. The CDR3 DNA sequence: TGTGCCAGCAGTTACTCCGCCAGGGTCGAGCAGTACTTC. Translation: CASSYSARVEQYF.

This clone has only one observation. The chain couples TRBV25-1 to TRBJ2-3; 11 nucleotides agree with TRBD2. Germline V gene lookup returns CDR1 MGHDK and CDR2 SYGVNS. The V gene end was trimmed by 3 bases and the J gene end by 5 bases; junction bases not matched to a gene: 7. The CDR3 is made up of 16 amino acids. CDR3 protein: CASSDIAGGPGDTQYF. Here the CDR3 DNA reads TGTGCCAGCAGTGACATAGCGGGAGGGCCAGGAGATACGCAGTATTTT.

V and J are TRBV6-1 and TRBJ1-5, with D perhaps matching TRBD1 (5 bases). The length of the CDR3 is 16 residues. Deletions cut 1 base from V and 4 bases from J, with 14 bases between. CDR1 MNHNS and CDR2 SASEGT come from the germline V gene. CDR3 protein: CASSEVRGEGNQPQHF. The CDR3 DNA reads as TGTGCCAGCAGTGAAGTTCGGGGGGAGGGAAATCAGCCCCAGCATTTT.

This clone was found a few times. The chain joins TRBV27 to TRBJ2-3, with TRBD1 as a possible D gene (5 bases). The germline gives CDR1 MNHEY, CDR2 SMNVEV (reference sequence). Trimming shortened V by 10 bases and J by 2 bases, and 16 bases separated the two germline ends. The CDR3 length is 14 residues. CDR3 coding DNA: TGTGCCACCTCCGTGTTGGGGCACACAGATACGCAGTATTTT. It is translated as CATSVLGHTDTQYF.

The chain employs TRBV9 and TRBJ2-1, with 7 bases identical to TRBD2. Germline V gene sequence: CDR1 SGDLS, CDR2 YYNGEE. V was clipped by 3 bases and J by 6 bases; unmatched bases: 18. The CDR3 contains 18 residues. As DNA, the CDR3 is TGTGCCAGCAGCGCCAGGATGGGGGGTCCGCGCGGGGGCAATGAGCAGTTCTTC. Its protein is CASSARMGGPRGGNEQFF.